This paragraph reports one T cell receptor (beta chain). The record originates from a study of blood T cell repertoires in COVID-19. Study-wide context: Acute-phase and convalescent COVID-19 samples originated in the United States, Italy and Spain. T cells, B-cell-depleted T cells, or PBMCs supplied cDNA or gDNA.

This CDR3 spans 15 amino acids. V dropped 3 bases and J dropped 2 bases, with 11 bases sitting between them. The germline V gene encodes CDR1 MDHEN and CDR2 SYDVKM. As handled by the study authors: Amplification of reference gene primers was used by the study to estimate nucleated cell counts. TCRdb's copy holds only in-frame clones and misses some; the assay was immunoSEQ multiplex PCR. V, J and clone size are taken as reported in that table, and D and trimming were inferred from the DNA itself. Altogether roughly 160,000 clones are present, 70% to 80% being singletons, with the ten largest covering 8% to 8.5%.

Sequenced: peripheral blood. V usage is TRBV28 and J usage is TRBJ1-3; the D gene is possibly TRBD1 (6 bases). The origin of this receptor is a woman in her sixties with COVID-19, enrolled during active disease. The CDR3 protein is CASSFLGAAGNTIYF. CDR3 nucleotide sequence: TGTGCCAGCAGTTTTTTGGGGGCGGCTGGAAACACCATATATTTT.